Shown below are 8 T cell receptor beta chains from a single sample sequenced in a study of blood T cell repertoires in COVID-19. Measured with immunoSEQ multiplex PCR; TCRdb has only the in-frame clones, and not every one. The sample has under 150,000 clones; more than 70% are singletons. Sequencing was done on a sample of peripheral blood. Every receptor here comes from a man aged 45-65 years with active or convalescent COVID-19.

The rearrangement links TRBV11-2 to TRBJ1-1, with D possibly being TRBD1 (5 bases). CDR3 length equals 15 residues. Trimming removed 1 base from V and 1 base from J, with 10 bases in between. Germline CDR1 is SGHAT and CDR2 is FQNNGV. The CDR3 is CASSLAGRANTEAFF. For the CDR3, the DNA is TGTGCCAGCAGCTTAGCCGGCAGGGCGAACACTGAAGCTTTCTTT.

The chain uses TRBV28 and TRBJ2-5; D is uncertain. CDR1 is MDHEN and CDR2 is SYDVKM in the germline V gene. The CDR3 is made up of 13 amino acids. V lost 5 bases, J lost 5 bases, and 12 bases lay in between. CDR3: CASSPGVGETQYF. The DNA for the CDR3 is TGTGCCAGCAGTCCCGGAGTCGGGGAGACCCAGTACTTC.

This rearrangement joins TRBV24-1 to TRBJ2-5; the match to TRBD1 covers 7 bases. V dropped 4 bases and J dropped 1; count of bases not matched to a gene: 5. Looked up from germline, CDR1 is KGHDR and CDR2 is SFDVKD. CDR3 length: 15 residues. The CDR3 sequence: CATSDQDRPQETQYF. CDR3 nucleotide sequence: TGTGCCACCAGTGACCAGGACAGGCCCCAAGAGACCCAGTACTTC.

This sequence joins TRBV4-1 and TRBJ2-1; perhaps TRBD1 as D (6 bases). The germline V gene has CDR1 MGHRA and CDR2 YSYEKL. V was cut by 1 base and J by 6 bases, with 16 bases left in between. This CDR3 region has 16 residues. CDR3 coding DNA: TGCGCCAGCAGCCAAGGTTACGGGACATCACGCAATGAGCAGTTCTTC. This translates into CASSQGYGTSRNEQFF.

The chain joins TRBV28 to TRBJ2-7, with D maybe TRBD2 (6 bases). Germline lookup yields CDR1 MDHEN and CDR2 SYDVKM. This CDR3 spans 14 amino acids. The V end lost 6 bases, the J end lost 6 bases, and 18 bases lay between the germline ends. The CDR3 DNA reads TGTGCCAGCAGCCCCCCTCCGGGAGTAGTCGAGCAGTACTTC. Its translation is CASSPPPGVVEQYF.

This chain joins TRBV9 and TRBJ1-1, with 7 bases aligning to TRBD1. The CDR3 covers 14 residues. From germline, CDR1 is SGDLS and CDR2 YYNGEE. The V and J ends lost 3 bases and 6 bases, in that order; junction bases with no gene match: 8. DNA of the CDR3: TGTGCCAGCAGCGGACAGGGATCTAACGCTGAAGCTTTCTTT. Amino acid sequence: CASSGQGSNAEAFF.

The V and J genes are TRBV4-1 and TRBJ2-7; possibly TRBD2 for D (6 bases). There are 18 residues in the CDR3. V gave up 4 bases and J gave up 1 base, with 23 bases separating them. Germline-derived CDR1 and CDR2 are MGHRA and YSYEKL. The CDR3 DNA follows: TGCGCCAGCAGCCTCAAAGGGCCCCGGGACTCTTCTTCCTACGAGCAGTACTTC. Protein product: CASSLKGPRDSSSYEQYF.

This clone was seen only once. The chain uses TRBV11-3 and TRBJ1-1, with 7 nucleotides matching TRBD1. V was pared by 5 bases and J by 1 base, with 4 bases of the junction left unmatched. This CDR3 spans 14 amino acids. Germline assignment: CDR1 SGHNT and CDR2 YENEEA. CDR3: CASSQGGRNTEAFF. The DNA for the CDR3 is TGTGCCAGCAGCCAAGGGGGCCGGAACACTGAAGCTTTCTTT.